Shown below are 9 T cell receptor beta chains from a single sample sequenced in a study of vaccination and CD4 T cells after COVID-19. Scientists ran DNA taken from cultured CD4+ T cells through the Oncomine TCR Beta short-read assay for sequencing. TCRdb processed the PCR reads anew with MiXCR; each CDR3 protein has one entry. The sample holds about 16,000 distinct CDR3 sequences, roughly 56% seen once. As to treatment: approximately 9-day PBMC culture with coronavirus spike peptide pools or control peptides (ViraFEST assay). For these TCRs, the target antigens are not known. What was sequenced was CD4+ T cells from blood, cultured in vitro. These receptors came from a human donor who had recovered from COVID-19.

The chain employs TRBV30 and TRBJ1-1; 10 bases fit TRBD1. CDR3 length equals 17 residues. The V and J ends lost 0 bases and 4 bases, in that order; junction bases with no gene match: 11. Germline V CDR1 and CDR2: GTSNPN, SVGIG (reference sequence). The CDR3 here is CAWSVIRRQGAGTEAFF. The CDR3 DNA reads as TGTGCCTGGAGTGTAATTAGGAGACAGGGGGCCGGCACTGAAGCTTTCTTT.

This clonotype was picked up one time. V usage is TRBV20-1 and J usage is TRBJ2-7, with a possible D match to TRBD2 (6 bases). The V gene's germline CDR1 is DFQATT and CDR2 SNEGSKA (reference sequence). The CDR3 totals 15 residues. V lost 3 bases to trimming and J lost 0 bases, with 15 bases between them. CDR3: CSARVWGVRSYEQYF. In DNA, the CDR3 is TGCAGTGCTAGGGTCTGGGGGGTCCGCTCCTACGAGCAGTACTTC.

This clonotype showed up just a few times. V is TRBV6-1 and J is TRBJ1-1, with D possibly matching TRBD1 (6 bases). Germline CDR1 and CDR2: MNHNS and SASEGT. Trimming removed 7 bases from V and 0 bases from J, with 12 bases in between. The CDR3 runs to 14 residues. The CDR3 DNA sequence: TGTGCCAGCACCCCAGGGGCCTTGAACACTGAAGCTTTCTTT. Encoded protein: CASTPGALNTEAFF.

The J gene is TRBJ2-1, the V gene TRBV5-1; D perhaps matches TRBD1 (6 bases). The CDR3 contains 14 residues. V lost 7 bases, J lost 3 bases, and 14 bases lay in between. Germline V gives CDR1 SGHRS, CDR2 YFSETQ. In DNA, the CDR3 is TGCGCCAGCGGGATCCAGGACAGCTACAATGAGCAGTTCTTC. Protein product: CASGIQDSYNEQFF.

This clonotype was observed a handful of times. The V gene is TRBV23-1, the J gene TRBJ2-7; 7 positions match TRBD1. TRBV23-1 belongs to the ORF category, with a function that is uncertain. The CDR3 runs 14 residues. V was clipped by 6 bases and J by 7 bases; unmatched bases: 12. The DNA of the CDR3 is TGCGCCAGCAGCATGCATGAGGGGGCGCGGGAGCAGTACTTC. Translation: CASSMHEGAREQYF.

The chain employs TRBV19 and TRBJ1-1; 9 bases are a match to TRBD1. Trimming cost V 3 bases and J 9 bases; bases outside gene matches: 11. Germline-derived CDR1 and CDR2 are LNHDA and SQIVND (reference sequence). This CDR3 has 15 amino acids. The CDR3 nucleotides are TGTGCCAGTAGTATGGGACAGGGCACAGAGAATCAAGCTTTCTTT. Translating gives CASSMGQGTENQAFF.

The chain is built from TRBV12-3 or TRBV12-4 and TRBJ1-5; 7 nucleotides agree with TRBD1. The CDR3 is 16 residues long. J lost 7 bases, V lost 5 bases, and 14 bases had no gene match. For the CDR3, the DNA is TGTGCCAGCAGTCCGGACCAGGGGGGGGCTTTGCAGCCCCAGCATTTT. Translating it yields CASSPDQGGALQPQHF.

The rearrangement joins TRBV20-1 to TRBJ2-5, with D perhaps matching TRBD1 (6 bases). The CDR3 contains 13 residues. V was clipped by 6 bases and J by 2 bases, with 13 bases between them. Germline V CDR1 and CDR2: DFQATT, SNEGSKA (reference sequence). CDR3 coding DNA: TGCAGTGCCCCAGGGGTTACGCAAGAGACCCAGTACTTC. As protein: CSAPGVTQETQYF.

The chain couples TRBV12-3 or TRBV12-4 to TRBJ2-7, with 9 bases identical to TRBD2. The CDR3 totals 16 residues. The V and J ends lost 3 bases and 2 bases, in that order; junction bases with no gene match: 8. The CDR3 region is CASSLEIAGDPYEQYF. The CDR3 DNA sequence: TGTGCCAGCAGTTTGGAAATAGCGGGAGACCCCTACGAGCAGTACTTC.